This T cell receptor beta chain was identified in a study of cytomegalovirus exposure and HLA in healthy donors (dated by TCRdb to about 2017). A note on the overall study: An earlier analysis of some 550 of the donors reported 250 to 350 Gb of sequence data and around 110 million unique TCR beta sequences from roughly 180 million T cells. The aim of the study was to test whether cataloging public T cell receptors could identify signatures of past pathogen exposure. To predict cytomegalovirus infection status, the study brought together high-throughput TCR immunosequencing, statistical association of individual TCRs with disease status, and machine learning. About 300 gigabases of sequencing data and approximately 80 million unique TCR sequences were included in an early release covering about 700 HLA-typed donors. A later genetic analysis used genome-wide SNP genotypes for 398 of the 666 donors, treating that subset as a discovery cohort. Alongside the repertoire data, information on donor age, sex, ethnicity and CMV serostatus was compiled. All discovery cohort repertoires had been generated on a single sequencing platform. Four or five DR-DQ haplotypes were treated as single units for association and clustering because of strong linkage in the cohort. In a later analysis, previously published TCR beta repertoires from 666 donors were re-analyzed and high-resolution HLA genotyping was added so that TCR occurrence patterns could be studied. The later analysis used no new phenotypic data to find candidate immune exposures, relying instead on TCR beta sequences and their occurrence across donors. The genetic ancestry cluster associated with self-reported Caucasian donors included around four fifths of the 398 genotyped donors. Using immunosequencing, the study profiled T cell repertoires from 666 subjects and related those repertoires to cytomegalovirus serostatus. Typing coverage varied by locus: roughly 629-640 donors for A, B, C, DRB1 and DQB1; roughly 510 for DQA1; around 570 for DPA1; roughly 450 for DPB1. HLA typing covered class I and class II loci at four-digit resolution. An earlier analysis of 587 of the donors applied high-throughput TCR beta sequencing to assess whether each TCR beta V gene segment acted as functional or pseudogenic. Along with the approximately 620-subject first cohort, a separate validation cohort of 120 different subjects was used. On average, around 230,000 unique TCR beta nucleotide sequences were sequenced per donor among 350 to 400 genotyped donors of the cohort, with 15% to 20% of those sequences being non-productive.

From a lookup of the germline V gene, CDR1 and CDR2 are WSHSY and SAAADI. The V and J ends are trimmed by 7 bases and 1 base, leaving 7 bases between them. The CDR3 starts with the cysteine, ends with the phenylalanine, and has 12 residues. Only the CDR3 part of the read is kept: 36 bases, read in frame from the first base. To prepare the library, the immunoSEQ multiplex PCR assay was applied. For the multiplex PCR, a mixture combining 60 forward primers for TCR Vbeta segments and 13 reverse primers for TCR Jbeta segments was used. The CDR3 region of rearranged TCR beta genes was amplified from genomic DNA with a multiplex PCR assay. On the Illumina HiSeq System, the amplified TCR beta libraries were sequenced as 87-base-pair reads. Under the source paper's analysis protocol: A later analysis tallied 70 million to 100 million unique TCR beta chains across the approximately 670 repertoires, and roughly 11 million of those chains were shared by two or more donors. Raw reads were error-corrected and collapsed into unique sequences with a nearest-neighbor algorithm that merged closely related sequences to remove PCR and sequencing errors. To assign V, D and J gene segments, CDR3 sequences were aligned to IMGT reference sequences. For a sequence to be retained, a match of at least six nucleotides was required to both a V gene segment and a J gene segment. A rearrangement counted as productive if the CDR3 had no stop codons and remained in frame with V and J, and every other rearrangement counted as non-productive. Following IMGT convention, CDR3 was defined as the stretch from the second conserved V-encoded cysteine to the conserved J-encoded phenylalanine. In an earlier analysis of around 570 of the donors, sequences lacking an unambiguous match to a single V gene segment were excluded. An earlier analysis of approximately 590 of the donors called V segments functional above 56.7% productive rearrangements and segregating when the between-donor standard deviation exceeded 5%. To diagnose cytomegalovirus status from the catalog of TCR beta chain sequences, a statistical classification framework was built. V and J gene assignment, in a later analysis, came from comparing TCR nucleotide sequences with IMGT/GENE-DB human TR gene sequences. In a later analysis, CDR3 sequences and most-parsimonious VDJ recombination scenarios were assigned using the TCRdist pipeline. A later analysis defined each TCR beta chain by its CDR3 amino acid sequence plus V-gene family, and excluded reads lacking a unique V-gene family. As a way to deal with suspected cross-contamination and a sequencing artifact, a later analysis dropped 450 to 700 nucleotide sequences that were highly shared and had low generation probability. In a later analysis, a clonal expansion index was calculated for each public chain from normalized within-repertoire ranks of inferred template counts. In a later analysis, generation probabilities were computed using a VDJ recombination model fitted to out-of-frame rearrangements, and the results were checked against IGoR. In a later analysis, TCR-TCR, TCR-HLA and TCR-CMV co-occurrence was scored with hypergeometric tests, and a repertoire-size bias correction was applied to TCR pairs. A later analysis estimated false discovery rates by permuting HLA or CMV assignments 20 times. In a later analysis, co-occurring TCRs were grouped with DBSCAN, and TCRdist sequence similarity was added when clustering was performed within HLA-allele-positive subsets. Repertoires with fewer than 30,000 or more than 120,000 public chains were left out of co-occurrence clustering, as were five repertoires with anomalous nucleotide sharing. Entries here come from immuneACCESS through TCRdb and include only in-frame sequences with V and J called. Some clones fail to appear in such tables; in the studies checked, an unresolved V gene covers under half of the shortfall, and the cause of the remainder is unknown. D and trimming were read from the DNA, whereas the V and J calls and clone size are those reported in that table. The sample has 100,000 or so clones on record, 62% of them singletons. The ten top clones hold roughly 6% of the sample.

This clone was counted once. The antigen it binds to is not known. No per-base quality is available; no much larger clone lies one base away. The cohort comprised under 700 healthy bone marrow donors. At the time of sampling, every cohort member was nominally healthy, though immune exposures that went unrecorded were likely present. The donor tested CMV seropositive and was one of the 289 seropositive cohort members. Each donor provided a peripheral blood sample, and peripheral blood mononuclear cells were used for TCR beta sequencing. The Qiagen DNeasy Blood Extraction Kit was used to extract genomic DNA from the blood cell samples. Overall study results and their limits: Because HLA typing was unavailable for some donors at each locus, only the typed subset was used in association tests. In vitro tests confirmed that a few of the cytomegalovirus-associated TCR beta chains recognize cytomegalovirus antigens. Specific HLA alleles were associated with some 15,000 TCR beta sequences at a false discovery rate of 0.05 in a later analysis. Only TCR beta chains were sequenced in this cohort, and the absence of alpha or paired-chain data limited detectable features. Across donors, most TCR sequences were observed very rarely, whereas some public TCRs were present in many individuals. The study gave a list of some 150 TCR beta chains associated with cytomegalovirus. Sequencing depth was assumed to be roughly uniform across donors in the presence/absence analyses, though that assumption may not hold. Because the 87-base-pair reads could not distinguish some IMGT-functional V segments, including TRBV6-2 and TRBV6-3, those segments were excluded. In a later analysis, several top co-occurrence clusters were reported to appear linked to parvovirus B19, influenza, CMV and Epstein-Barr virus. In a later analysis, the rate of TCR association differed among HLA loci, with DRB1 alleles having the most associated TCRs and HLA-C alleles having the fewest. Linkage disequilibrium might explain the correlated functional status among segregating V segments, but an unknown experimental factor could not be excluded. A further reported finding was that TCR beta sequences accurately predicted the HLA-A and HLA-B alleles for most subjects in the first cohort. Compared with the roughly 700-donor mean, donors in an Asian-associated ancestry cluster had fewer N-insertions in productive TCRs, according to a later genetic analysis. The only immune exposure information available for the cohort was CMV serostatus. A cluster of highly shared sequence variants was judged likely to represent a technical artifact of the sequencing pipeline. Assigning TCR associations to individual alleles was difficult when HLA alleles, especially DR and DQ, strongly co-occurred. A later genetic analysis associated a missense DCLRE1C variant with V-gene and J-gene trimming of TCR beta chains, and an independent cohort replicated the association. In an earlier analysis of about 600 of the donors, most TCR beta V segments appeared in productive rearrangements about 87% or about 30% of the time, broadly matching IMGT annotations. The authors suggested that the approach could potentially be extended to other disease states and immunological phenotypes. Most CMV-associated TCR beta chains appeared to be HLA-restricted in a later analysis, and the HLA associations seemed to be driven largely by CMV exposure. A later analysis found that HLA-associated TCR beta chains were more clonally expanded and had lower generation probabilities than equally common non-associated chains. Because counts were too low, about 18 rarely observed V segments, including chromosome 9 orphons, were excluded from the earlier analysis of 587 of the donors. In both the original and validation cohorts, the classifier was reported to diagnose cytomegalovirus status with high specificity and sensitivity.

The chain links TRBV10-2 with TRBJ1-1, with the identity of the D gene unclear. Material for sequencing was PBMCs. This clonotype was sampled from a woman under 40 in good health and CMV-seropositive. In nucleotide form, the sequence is TGCGCCAGCAAATACGGGAACACTGAAGCTTTCTTT. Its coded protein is CASKYGNTEAFF.